These 3 T cell receptor beta chains were all obtained from the same sample, sequenced in a study of blood T cells in healthy people across ages (dated by TCRdb to the mid-2010s). The method was 5' RACE. The data were produced on an Illumina HiSeq 2500. The second PCR ran for roughly 6 to 11 cycles and used a J-beta primer mix along with a sample-barcoded 5' primer. TCRdb's own reprocessing of the public reads used fastp at Q25 and MiXCR and kept productive beta chains. Identical CDR3 protein sequences are pooled into one entry, listed with their most common genes and DNA. Within this sample are 980,000 or so distinct CDR3 sequences, with 45% to 50% of them counted one time only. The ten largest clones represent 13% of the sample. The sequenced sample consisted of blood. The origin of the receptors is a man in his thirties or forties in good health.

This clonotype has a handful of counts. This chain uses TRBV7-2 with TRBJ2-4; D ambiguous. Trimming took 5 bases from V and 13 from J, leaving 15 bases between them. Germline V gene lookup returns CDR1 SGHTA and CDR2 FQGNSA. The CDR3 is made up of 12 amino acids. The CDR3 nucleotides read TGTGCCAGCAGCACAAGTAGGAGAGAGCAGTACTTC. Translated, it gives CASSTSRREQYF. The full variable domain, with the rest looked up from reference TRBV7-2 and TRBJ2-4, is GAGVSQSPSNKVTEKGKDVELRCDPISGHTALYWYRQSLGQGLEFLIYFQGNSAPDKSGLPSDRFSAERTGGSVSTLTIQRTQQEDSAVYLCASSTSRREQYFGAGTRLSVL.

The chain employs TRBV7-2 and TRBJ2-4; D not resolved. The CDR3 loop spans 16 amino acids. The germline V and J ends were trimmed by 1 base and 0 bases, with 10 bases remaining between them. CDR1 SGHTA and CDR2 FQGNSA come from the germline V gene. Written as DNA, the CDR3 is TGTGCCAGCAGCTTAGGTAGACAACTAGCCAAAAACATTCAGTACTTC. It yields the protein CASSLGRQLAKNIQYF.

V and J are TRBV30 and TRBJ2-7; D gene ambiguous. Trimming took 0 bases from V and 3 from J, leaving 9 bases between them. This CDR3 is 13 amino acids long. Germline CDR1 GTSNPN, CDR2 SVGIG (reference sequence). DNA of the CDR3: TGTGCCTGGAGTGTTGGCCCCAACTACGAGCAGTACTTC. Translation gives CAWSVGPNYEQYF.